These 13 T cell receptor beta chains originate from one sample sequenced in a study of T-cell reconstitution after alpha-beta-depleted transplantation in children. TCRbeta library preparation incorporated unique molecular identifiers. TCRdb used MiXCR to reprocess the PCR reads, holding one entry per CDR3 protein. The table shows hundreds of thousands of distinct CDR3 sequences, with roughly a tenth occurring only once. Specimen: PBMCs from the stem cell graft donor, collected from the stem cell graft. Receptors were obtained from a human donor who donated a stem cell graft to a child with acute myeloid leukemia.

As DNA, the CDR3 is TGCAGCGTTGTTCCGGGACAGGGACCTACCTACGAGCAGTACTTC. Translating gives CSVVPGQGPTYEQYF. The chain couples TRBV29-1 to TRBJ2-7; 9 bases agree with TRBD1. The V gene end was trimmed by 4 bases and the J gene end by 2 bases; junction bases not matched to a gene: 9. CDR3 length: 15 amino acids. Looked up from germline, CDR1 is SQVTM and CDR2 is ANQGSEA.

The rearrangement links TRBV2 to TRBJ2-3, with 14 positions matching TRBD2. The germline V gene encodes CDR1 SNHLY and CDR2 FYNNEI. The CDR3 loop spans 14 amino acids. V dropped 8 bases and J dropped 5; count of bases not matched to a gene: 3. CDR3 nucleotide sequence: TGTGCCAGCGGGACTAGCGGGAGAAGAGATACGCAGTATTTT. As protein: CASGTSGRRDTQYF. The entire variable domain, with the rest obtained from reference TRBV2 and TRBJ2-3, is as follows: EPEVTQTPSHQVTQMGQEVILRCVPISNHLYFYWYRQILGQKVEFLVSFYNNEISEKSEIFDDQFSVERPDGSNFTLKIRSTKLEDSAMYFCASGTSGRRDTQYFGPGTRLTVL.

There are many counts of this clonotype. The chain joins TRBV20-1 to TRBJ2-7, with D perhaps TRBD2 (5 bases). The length of the CDR3 is 13 residues. The V gene lost 1 base and the J gene lost 4 bases, with 11 bases spanning the gap. In germline, CDR1 is DFQATT, CDR2 SNEGSKA (reference sequence). In DNA, the CDR3 is TGCAGTGCTAGAGGGAGGCGCCTATACGAGCAGTACTTC. It specifies CSARGRRLYEQYF.

This clonotype was recorded at least ten times. CDR3 protein: CASSLNDYNEQFF. For the CDR3, the DNA is TGTGCCAGCAGTTTGAACGACTACAATGAGCAGTTCTTC. V and J are TRBV28 and TRBJ2-1, with D uncertain. Germline lookup yields CDR1 MDHEN and CDR2 SYDVKM. The V gene lost 3 bases and the J gene lost 3 bases, with 6 bases spanning the gap. The CDR3 runs to 13 residues.

This clonotype has ten or more counts. The rearrangement uses TRBV20-1 and TRBJ2-7, with 11 bases aligning to TRBD1. With 5 bases clipped from V and 6 bases from J, the junction kept 6 bases outside the gene matches. The CDR3 sequence is 13 residues long. Germline lookup yields CDR1 DFQATT and CDR2 SNEGSKA (reference sequence). The CDR3 DNA sequence: TGCAGTGCTGCTGGACAGGGGGCGGGCGAGCAGTACTTC. It yields the protein CSAAGQGAGEQYF.

The sample holds a few counts of this clonotype. V and J are TRBV29-1 and TRBJ2-1; 8 bases map to TRBD2. Germline trimming cut 7 bases from V and 0 bases from J; bases unmatched to any gene: 8. The germline CDR1 and CDR2 sequences are SQVTM and ANQGSEA. The CDR3 covers 15 residues. The CDR3 reads CSAQTGTSSYNEQFF. The CDR3 DNA sequence: TGCAGCGCCCAAACCGGGACTAGCTCCTACAATGAGCAGTTCTTC.

This clonotype was observed a few times. The chain uses TRBV29-1 and TRBJ1-5; D perhaps matches TRBD1 (5 bases). Germline CDR1 and CDR2: SQVTM and ANQGSEA. The CDR3 is 13 residues long. Trimming removed 7 bases at V and 3 bases at J, with 13 bases between. The CDR3 nucleotides read TGCAGCGCCCGGACAAACAACAATCAGCCCCAGCATTTT. Protein: CSARTNNNQPQHF.

The rearrangement uses TRBV20-1 and TRBJ2-2, with 11 bases aligning to TRBD1. The CDR3 contains 19 residues. In germline, CDR1 is DFQATT, CDR2 SNEGSKA (reference sequence). Germline trimming cut 5 bases from V and 11 bases from J; bases unmatched to any gene: 25. DNA for the CDR3: TGCAGTGCTCTGGACAGGGGGCACACTAGCGCACCGACCGGGGTAGAGCTGTTTTTT. Amino acid sequence: CSALDRGHTSAPTGVELFF.

This chain connects TRBV14 to TRBJ2-1; D uncertain. Trimming removed 1 base from V and 4 bases from J, with 14 bases in between. The CDR3 extends over 16 amino acids. Germline values: CDR1 SGHDN, CDR2 FVKESK. DNA for the CDR3: TGTGCCAGCAGCCAAGTTCACCCCCAACGGTACAATGAGCAGTTCTTC. Translation gives CASSQVHPQRYNEQFF.

V is TRBV10-3 and J is TRBJ2-3, with D hard to call. Trimming took 2 bases from V and 4 from J, leaving 13 bases between them. This CDR3 is built from 15 residues. Germline CDR1 reads ENHRY; CDR2 reads SYGVKD. The CDR3 reads CAISENPLSADTQYF. The CDR3 DNA follows: TGTGCCATCAGTGAGAATCCTTTGTCGGCAGATACGCAGTATTTT.

This clonotype came up a few times. The chain has TRBV7-2 and TRBJ2-5; D is uncertain. V was shortened by 5 bases and J by 4 bases, with 11 bases between the two germline ends. The CDR3 spans 13 residues. Germline loops: CDR1 SGHTA, CDR2 FQGNSA. The CDR3 bases are TGTGCCAGCAGCCGTACGTGGGGAGAGACCCAGTACTTC. Protein sequence: CASSRTWGETQYF.

The chain has TRBV4-3 and TRBJ2-1; no definite D call. Germline assignment: CDR1 LGHNA and CDR2 YSLEER. The length of the CDR3 is 14 residues. V was shortened by 0 bases and J by 4 bases, with 7 bases between the two germline ends. The CDR3 coding sequence is TGCGCCAGCAGCCAAGACGCCGAGTACAATGAGCAGTTCTTC. Protein: CASSQDAEYNEQFF.

This chain connects TRBV20-1 to TRBJ1-2; 9 bases map to TRBD1. CDR3 size: 13 residues. Germline V gives CDR1 DFQATT, CDR2 SNEGSKA (reference sequence). With 6 bases clipped from V and 7 bases from J, the junction kept 9 bases outside the gene matches. The CDR3 DNA is TGCAGTGCCACTTCGGGGACAGGGAGTGGCTACACCTTC. Translated: CSATSGTGSGYTF.